Following are 15 T cell receptor beta chains from one sample sequenced in a study of blood T cell repertoires in COVID-19. TCRdb's table, derived via immunoSEQ multiplex PCR, lists solely in-frame clones and lacks some. The table includes over 200,000 clones, roughly 86% detected once. Material for sequencing was peripheral blood. Every receptor here comes from a woman aged 40 to 50 with acute or convalescent COVID-19.

In this sample, this clone turned up once. The chain employs TRBV30 and TRBJ1-2; possible D gene TRBD1, 6 bases. Germline CDR1 reads GTSNPN; CDR2 reads SVGIG (reference sequence). This CDR3 region has 13 residues. The germline V and J ends were trimmed by 5 bases and 2 bases, with 12 bases remaining between them. This CDR3 reads CAWVRTVNYGYTF. In nucleotides, the CDR3 is TGTGCCTGGGTCAGGACAGTGAACTATGGCTACACCTTC.

The chain is built from TRBV3-1 (or the pseudogene TRBV3-2) and TRBJ2-2, with 10 bases aligning to TRBD2. CDR3 length: 14 amino acids. V dropped 3 bases and J dropped 8; count of bases not matched to a gene: 3. The germline gives CDR1 LGHDT, CDR2 YNNKEL (reference sequence). As DNA, the CDR3 is TGTGCCAGCAGCCAGACTAGCGGGTGGGGGGAGCTGTTTTTT. Residues: CASSQTSGWGELFF.

The J gene is TRBJ1-6, the V gene TRBV5-1; TRBD1 agrees at 8 bases. Trimming took 0 bases from V and 7 from J; bases not matched to a gene: 6. The CDR3 sequence is 16 residues long. Germline values: CDR1 SGHRS, CDR2 YFSETQ. The CDR3 DNA sequence: TGCGCCAGCAGCTTGGGTGGACAGGGAGGGAATTCACCCCTCCACTTT. This encodes CASSLGGQGGNSPLHF.

V and J are TRBV19 and TRBJ2-2, with 9 bases matching TRBD1. From germline, CDR1 is LNHDA and CDR2 SQIVND (reference sequence). The CDR3 covers 16 residues. The ends lost 7 bases at V and 1 base at J; junction bases unmatched: 7. For the CDR3, the DNA is TGTGCCAGTACCCGGGGACAGGGAATGAACACCGGGGAGCTGTTTTTT. Amino acid sequence: CASTRGQGMNTGELFF.

The chain employs TRBV7-2 and TRBJ2-7; possible D gene TRBD2, 5 bases. The CDR3 spans 13 residues. The germline V gene has CDR1 SGHTA and CDR2 FQGNSA. Trimming shortened V by 2 bases and J by 3 bases, and 8 bases separated the two germline ends. The CDR3 sequence is CASSLTRDYEQYF. DNA for the CDR3: TGTGCCAGCAGCTTAACCCGGGACTACGAGCAGTACTTC.

This sequence joins TRBV7-3 and TRBJ2-1; 8 bases align to TRBD1. The junction had 7 bases not matched to a gene; V was cut back by 5 bases and J by 4 bases. CDR1 is SGHTA and CDR2 is FQGTGA in the germline V gene. There are 15 residues in the CDR3. CDR3 nucleotide sequence: TGTGCCAGCAGCGCGGGACAGGATTTTTACAATGAGCAGTTCTTC. It yields the protein CASSAGQDFYNEQFF.

The rearrangement uses TRBV19 and TRBJ2-2, with a weak D call TRBD2 (6 bases). V lost 2 bases, J lost 4 bases, and 8 bases lay in between. CDR3 size: 14 residues. CDR1 and CDR2 (germline): LNHDA, SQIVND (reference sequence). CDR3 bases: TGTGCCAGTAGTATATGGGGGGTCACCGGGGAGCTGTTTTTT. Encoded protein: CASSIWGVTGELFF.

The chain joins TRBV5-1 to TRBJ1-1; D is unresolved. The germline V and J ends were trimmed by 0 bases and 7 bases, with 13 bases remaining between them. CDR3 length equals 14 residues. Germline V CDR1 and CDR2: SGHRS, YFSETQ. The CDR3 DNA is TGCGCCAGCAGCTTGGGGGCGGGGTCGGTTGAAGCTTTCTTT. Protein sequence: CASSLGAGSVEAFF.

The chain uses TRBV6-2 or TRBV6-3 and TRBJ1-4; 10 bases match TRBD1. V gave up 0 bases and J gave up 3 bases; unmatched junction bases: 13. The CDR3 is 20 residues long. Germline V gene lookup returns CDR1 MNHEY and CDR2 SVGEGT. CDR3 in amino acids: CASSYSTAAGTGAANEKLFF. The CDR3 coding sequence is TGTGCCAGCAGTTACTCGACCGCTGCCGGGACAGGGGCAGCTAATGAAAAACTGTTTTTT.

The V gene is TRBV10-3, the J gene TRBJ2-7; 9 positions match TRBD2. This CDR3 has 16 residues. The germline V gene encodes CDR1 ENHRY and CDR2 SYGVKD. J lost 4 bases, V lost 3 bases, and 10 bases had no gene match. The DNA of the CDR3 is TGTGCCATCAGTGACGTCGCGGGGGGGAGTGGTTACGAGCAGTACTTC. This translates into CAISDVAGGSGYEQYF.

The J gene is TRBJ2-3, the V gene TRBV5-1; D might be TRBD2 (5 bases). In germline, CDR1 is SGHRS, CDR2 YFSETQ. V lost 5 bases to trimming and J lost 1 base, with 14 bases between them. CDR3 size: 15 residues. CDR3: CASRTDYLGTDTQYF. Here the CDR3 DNA reads TGCGCCAGCAGAACAGACTACCTTGGCACAGATACGCAGTATTTT. Filled out from reference TRBV5-1 and TRBJ2-3, the complete variable domain reads KAGVTQTPRYLIKTRGQQVTLSCSPISGHRSVSWYQQTPGQGLQFLFEYFSETQRNKGNFPGRFSGRQFSNSRSEMNVSTLELGDSALYLCASRTDYLGTDTQYFGPGTRLTVL.

This clone came up a few times. J is TRBJ2-3 and V is TRBV7-8; 10 nucleotides match TRBD2. V was clipped by 5 bases and J by 1 base; unmatched bases: 3. The CDR3 totals 15 residues. Germline-derived CDR1 and CDR2 are SGHVS and FQNEAQ. The CDR3 bases are TGTGCCAGCAGCCGAGCGGGAGGGGGCACAGATACGCAGTATTTT. It is translated as CASSRAGGGTDTQYF.

The chain recombines TRBV29-1 with TRBJ2-4, with TRBD2 matching over 15 bases. J gave up 9 bases and V 7 bases, and 4 bases lay outside the gene matches. Germline V gives CDR1 SQVTM, CDR2 ANQGSEA. The CDR3 is 13 residues long. The CDR3 spells CSAWGLAGGIQYF. The CDR3 bases are TGCAGCGCCTGGGGACTAGCGGGGGGCATTCAGTACTTC.

V gene TRBV5-1 combines with J gene TRBJ2-1; perhaps TRBD2 as D (6 bases). Deletions cut 3 bases from V and 1 base from J, with 8 bases between. This CDR3 region has 14 residues. The V gene's germline CDR1 is SGHRS and CDR2 YFSETQ. The CDR3 spells CASSWSGSYNEQFF. In DNA, the CDR3 is TGCGCCAGCAGCTGGAGCGGGTCCTACAATGAGCAGTTCTTC.

The CDR3 bases are TGTGCCAGTAGTATAGATCCGGACAGGGCGGGGACTGAAGCTTTCTTT. It yields the protein CASSIDPDRAGTEAFF. The chain recombines TRBV19 with TRBJ1-1, with TRBD1 identical over 8 bases. Germline lookup yields CDR1 LNHDA and CDR2 SQIVND (reference sequence). The ends lost 0 bases at V and 5 bases at J; junction bases unmatched: 8. This CDR3 is built from 16 residues.